This T cell receptor beta chain was sequenced for a study of shared clonotypes between healthy human individuals (dated by TCRdb to 2018 to 2020). A note on the overall study: Two women and a few men aged 18 to 49 years were included in the cohort. To increase sequencing depth and limit assay-specific biases, different laboratories used diverse techniques to prepare libraries and sequence TCR repertoires. Leukapheresis yielded between about 0.94 and 8.9 billion PBMCs per donor. To estimate repertoire size and how much clonotypes are shared between individuals, the study performed deep sequencing of blood TCR repertoires from a few healthy adults. For each donor, CD4 naive and CD4 memory were each given three plates, CD8 naive was given two plates, and CD8 memory was given one plate.

On this clone: This receptor's antigen is unknown. Within one base of it there is no much larger clone, and no base qualities were kept.

Points the paper makes about the study in general: Estimated clonotype richness was generally larger for naive than for memory subsets. Sampling was limited to blood, and TCR repertoires in tissue likely differ from TCR repertoires in blood. Rarefaction of sorted-subset datasets indicated incomplete sequencing despite the large sequencing depth. Pairwise subsampling indicated that sequencing depth was expected to affect the degree of clonotype sharing among donors. Clonotypes shared by all four sorted-subset donors showed higher generation probabilities than non-shared clonotypes. Because the study included only a small number of donors, the genetic and exposure-history diversity represented was limited. Across a few donors, approximately 5% of naive CD4, roughly 3.4% of naive CD8, 2% to 2.5% of memory CD4, and roughly 0.41% of memory CD8 clonotypes were shared.

TCR CDR3 regions were amplified from genomic DNA by multiplex PCR using the deep immunoSEQ assay. Extracted genomic DNA from each cell subset was spread evenly across all wells of several immunoSEQ 96-well plates, with each plate serving as a replicate. Each replicate PCR for sorted subsets received approximately 220 ng genomic DNA, equal to about 30,000 T cell genomes. Purified libraries were quantified with a Qubit 3.0 fluorometer, sized on a Bioanalyzer 2100, and re-quantified with the KAPA Library Quantification kit. Every immunoSEQ 96-well plate was sequenced on a dedicated single-read 150-cycle Illumina NextSeq 550 flow cell. On the study's bioinformatics: The immunoSEQ output contained only junctional sequences without quality scores, so filtering could not match that applied to full-length reads. To assign V/J genes and CDR3, sequences were annotated using PyIR, a Python wrapper for IgBLAST v1.9, with IMGT germline references. Reads were removed for weak V/J assignments (E-value above 1e-6), missing CDR3, stop codons, out-of-frame junctions, or ambiguous translated residues. A V3J clonotype was defined by an identical inferred V gene, J gene, and CDR3 amino acid sequence. The percentage overlap between two repertoires was calculated by dividing the number of shared unique clonotypes by the size of the smaller repertoire. RTK rarefaction, the Chao1 estimator, and Recon v2.1 estimates of unobserved clonotypes were used to assess repertoire richness. Generation probabilities were computed with OLGA for all TCRbeta clonotypes obtained by the gDNA method from a few donors. The table comes from immuneACCESS by way of TCRdb, which keeps in-frame sequences with V and J called. Part of the clones is missing from these tables; in studies checked, under half for an unresolved V gene and the rest for unknown reasons. Clone size and the V and J calls come from that table; the DNA yielded D and trimming. This sample comprises 2 million to 2.5 million clones, roughly 90% of them detected only once. The top ten clones comprise approximately 0.4% of the sample.

Donors were healthy HIV-negative adults with no recently reported acute infections or vaccinations. Every donor was a Caucasian adult living in Nashville, Tennessee, USA. Magnetic negative selection was used to enrich CD4+ T cells, after which naive cells were positively selected on CD45RA and the negative fraction became the memory subset. After blood collection by leukapheresis, PBMCs were isolated using Ficoll-Histopaque density gradient centrifugation and then cryopreserved in the vapor phase of liquid nitrogen. Analytical flow cytometry was used to check the purity and quantity of each magnetically sorted T cell population. Each sorted fraction had its genomic DNA isolated and then quantified by UV absorbance on a Nanodrop 2000c. Counted from cysteine to phenylalanine, this CDR3 has 15 amino acids. Of all the DNA, just the CDR3 is kept, 45 bases in frame from base 1. CDR1 and CDR2, looked up from the germline V gene (reference sequence), are LNHDA and SQIVND. V and J are truncated by 6 bases and 6 bases respectively, leaving an intervening sequence of 20 bases.

The V and J segments used are TRBV19 and TRBJ1-2, with TRBD1 tentatively as D gene (5 bases match). The receptor was isolated from a man between 18 and 29 years old in good health. Some clones in this sample may be carry-over from other donors' samples. The sample taken for sequencing was naive CD4+ T cells from PBMCs. Explained via the paper, the cell subset or site label denotes: CD45RA+ positively selected. The DNA sequence is TGTGCCAGTAGGGGGGACCCTCGGGCCCCAGATGGCTACACCTTC. It codes for CASRGDPRAPDGYTF.